This T cell receptor (beta chain) was identified in a study of blood T cell repertoires in COVID-19. The table lists this clone with a few counts. Authors' data handling: Reference gene primer amplification in the assay estimated nucleated cell counts. Assay used: immunoSEQ multiplex PCR; TCRdb lists only in-frame clones, some missing. The D gene and trimming were derived from the DNA, and the V and J assignments and clone size from that table. The sample contains some 200,000 clones, 84% of which appear only once. Trimming removed 2 bases at V and 5 bases at J, with 16 bases between. Germline CDR1 reads SGHKS; CDR2 reads YYEKEE (reference sequence). This CDR3 has 15 residues. Seattle cases were enrolled at active infection and followed longitudinally.

The sequence was collected from a woman older than 75 with COVID-19, enrolled during active disease. The chain has TRBV5-5 and TRBJ1-2; possibly TRBD1 for D (5 bases). Sequences were obtained from peripheral blood. CDR3 coding DNA: TGTGCCAGCAGCTTTAGTCATGGGGCGGGATATGGCTACACCTTC. Residues: CASSFSHGAGYGYTF.